The T cell receptor beta chain under discussion was sequenced for a study of chemoradiotherapy in HPV16-positive cancers. This CDR3 has 18 amino acids. Looked up from germline, CDR1 is SGDLS and CDR2 is YYNGEE. The trim removed 0 bases at V and 6 bases at J, leaving 8 bases unmatched. Profiling relied on immunoSEQ multiplex PCR, and the TCRdb table lists in-frame clones only, not all of them. Here the sample spans roughly 32,000 clones, 70% to 90% being singletons. The starting material was blood, obtained from a patient who underwent chemoradiotherapy. This TCR was recovered from a human donor with HPV-associated anogenital cancer. This chain connects TRBV9 to TRBJ2-6; 11 nucleotides align to TRBD2. CDR3 DNA: TGTGCCAGCAGCGTAGACCCTAGCGGGGGGACAGAGGCCAACGTCCTGACTTTC. As protein: CASSVDPSGGTEANVLTF. The full variable domain, its missing parts supplied by reference TRBV9 and TRBJ2-6, is DSGVTQTPKHLITATGQRVTLRCSPRSGDLSVYWYQQSLDQGLQFLIQYYNGEERAKGNILERFSAQQFPDLHSELNLSSLELGDSALYFCASSVDPSGGTEANVLTFGAGSRLTVL.